This T cell receptor (beta chain) was documented in a study of control samples from healthy donors and cancer patients. The CDR3 totals 13 residues. V was shortened by 0 bases and J by 11 bases, with 13 bases between the two germline ends. Method: immunoSEQ multiplex PCR; TCRdb's copy keeps in-frame clones and lacks some. The sample contains 80,000 to 100,000 clones, around 90% of which appear only once. Sample: blood. The receptor comes from a human donor in good health. The donor label of this sample is uncertain. This chain links TRBV12-3 or TRBV12-4 with TRBJ1-1; no reliable D call. CDR3 sequence: CASSLATSGDAFF. CDR3 nucleotide sequence: TGTGCCAGCAGTTTAGCGACTTCGGGCGATGCTTTCTTT.